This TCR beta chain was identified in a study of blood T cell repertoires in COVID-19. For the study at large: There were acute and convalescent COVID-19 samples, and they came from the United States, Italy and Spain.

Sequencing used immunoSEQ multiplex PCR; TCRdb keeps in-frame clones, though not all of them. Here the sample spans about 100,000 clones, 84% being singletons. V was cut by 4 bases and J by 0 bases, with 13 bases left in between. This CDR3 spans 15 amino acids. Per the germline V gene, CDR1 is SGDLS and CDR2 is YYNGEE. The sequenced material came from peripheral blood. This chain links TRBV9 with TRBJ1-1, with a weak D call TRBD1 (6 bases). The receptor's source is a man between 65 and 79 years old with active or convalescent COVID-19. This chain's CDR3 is CASSPGTIMNTEAFF. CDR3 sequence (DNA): TGTGCCAGCAGCCCCGGGACAATCATGAACACTGAAGCTTTCTTT.